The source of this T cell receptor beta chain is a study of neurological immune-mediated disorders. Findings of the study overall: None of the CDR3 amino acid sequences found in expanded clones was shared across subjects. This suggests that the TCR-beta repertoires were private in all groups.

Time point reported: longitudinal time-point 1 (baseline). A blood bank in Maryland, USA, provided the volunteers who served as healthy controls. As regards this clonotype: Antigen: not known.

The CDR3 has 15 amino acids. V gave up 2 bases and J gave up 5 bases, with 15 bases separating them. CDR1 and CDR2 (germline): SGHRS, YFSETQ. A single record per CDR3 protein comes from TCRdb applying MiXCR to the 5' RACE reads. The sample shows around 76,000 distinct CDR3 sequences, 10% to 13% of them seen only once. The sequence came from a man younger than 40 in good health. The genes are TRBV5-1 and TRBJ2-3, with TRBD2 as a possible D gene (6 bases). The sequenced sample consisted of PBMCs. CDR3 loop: CASSFMTGVQDTQYF. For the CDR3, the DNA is TGCGCCAGCAGCTTCATGACGGGAGTCCAAGATACGCAGTATTTT.